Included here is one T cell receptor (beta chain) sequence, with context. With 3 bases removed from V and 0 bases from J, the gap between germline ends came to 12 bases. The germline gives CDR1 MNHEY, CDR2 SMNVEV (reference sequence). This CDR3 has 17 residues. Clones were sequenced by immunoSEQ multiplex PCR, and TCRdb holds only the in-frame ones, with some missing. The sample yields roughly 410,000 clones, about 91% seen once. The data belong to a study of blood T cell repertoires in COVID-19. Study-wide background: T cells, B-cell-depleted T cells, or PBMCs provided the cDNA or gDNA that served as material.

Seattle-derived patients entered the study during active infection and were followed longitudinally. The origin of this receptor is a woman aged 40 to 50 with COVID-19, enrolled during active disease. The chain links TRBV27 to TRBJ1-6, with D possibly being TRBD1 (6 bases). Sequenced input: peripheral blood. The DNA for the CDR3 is TGTGCCAGCAGTTTGGGCAGGGGTAGCTCCTATAATTCACCCCTCCACTTT. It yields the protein CASSLGRGSSYNSPLHF.